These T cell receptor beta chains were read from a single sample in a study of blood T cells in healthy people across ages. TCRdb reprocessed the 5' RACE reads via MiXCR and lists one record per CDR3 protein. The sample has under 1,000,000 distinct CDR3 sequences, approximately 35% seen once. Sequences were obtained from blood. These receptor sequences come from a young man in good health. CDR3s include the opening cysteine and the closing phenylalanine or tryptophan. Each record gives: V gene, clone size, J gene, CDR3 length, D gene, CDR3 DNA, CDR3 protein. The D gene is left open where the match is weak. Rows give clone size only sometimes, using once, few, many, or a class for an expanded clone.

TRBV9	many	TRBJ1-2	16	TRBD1	TGTGCCAGCAGCGCGACAGGGACTTATCAATCTTATGGCTACACCTTC	CASSATGTYQSYGYTF
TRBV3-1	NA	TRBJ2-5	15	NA	TGTGCCAGCAGCCAAGAAGCCAGGAGCCAAGAGACCCAGTACTTC	CASSQEARSQETQYF
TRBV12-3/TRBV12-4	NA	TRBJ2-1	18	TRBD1	TGTGCCAGCAGCTCCCCGAACGTAGGCAGGGGGTTCCAAGAGACCCAGTTCTTC	CASSSPNVGRGFQETQFF
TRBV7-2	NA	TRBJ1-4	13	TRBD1	TGTGCCAGCAGCGCGGGACAGGATAAAAAACTGTTTTTT	CASSAGQDKKLFF
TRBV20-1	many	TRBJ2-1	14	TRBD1	TGCAGTGCTCTACGGGGACAGGGGGGCCATGAGCAGTTCTTC	CSALRGQGGHEQFF
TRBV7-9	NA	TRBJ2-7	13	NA	TGTGCCAGCAGCGTTCAGGGGATCTACGAGCAGTACTTC	CASSVQGIYEQYF
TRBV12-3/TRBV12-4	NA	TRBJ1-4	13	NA	TGTGCCAGCAGTGTGGGGCAGGATGAAAAACTGTTTTTT	CASSVGQDEKLFF
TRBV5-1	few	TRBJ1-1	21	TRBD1	TGCGCCAGCAGCCTACCGAAGATTCCGGGACAGGGGTGGGGATCGGCCACTGAAGCTTTCTTT	CASSLPKIPGQGWGSATEAFF
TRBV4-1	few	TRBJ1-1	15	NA	TGCGCCAGCAGCCCCGAACAGGGAACGAACACTGAAGCTTTCTTT	CASSPEQGTNTEAFF
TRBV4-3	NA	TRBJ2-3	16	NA	TGCGCCAGCAGCCAAGCAATTACAATCAGCACAGATACGCAGTATTTT	CASSQAITISTDTQYF
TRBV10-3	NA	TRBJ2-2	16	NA	TGTGCCATCAGTGAGCTCCCGGGGGCGAACACCGGGGAGCTGTTTTTT	CAISELPGANTGELFF
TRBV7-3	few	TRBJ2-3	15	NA	TGTGCCAGCAGCCGCCTGGGGGAGGCGGTTGATACGCAGTATTTT	CASSRLGEAVDTQYF
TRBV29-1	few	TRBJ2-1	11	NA	TGCAGCGGCGTCCTATCCAATGAGCAGTTCTTC	CSGVLSNEQFF
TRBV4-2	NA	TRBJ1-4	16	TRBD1	TGTGCCAGCAGCCCCCAACCGGGACAGAAAAATGAAAAACTGTTTTTT	CASSPQPGQKNEKLFF